Each of the 27 T cell receptor beta chains below was sequenced from the same sample in a study of blood T cell repertoires in COVID-19. The repertoire was sequenced with immunoSEQ multiplex PCR; TCRdb's copy has only in-frame clones and lacks some. The top ten hold less than 8% of the sample, which has 40,000 to 45,000 clones, 69% seen once. Material: peripheral blood. The receptors here all came from a man at least 80 years old with acute or convalescent COVID-19.

The chain couples TRBV15 to TRBJ2-2; D is undetermined. Germline lookup yields CDR1 LNHNV and CDR2 YYDKDF (reference sequence). The CDR3 has 14 amino acids. V was cut by 3 bases and J by 2 bases, with 7 bases left in between. CDR3 region: CATSSQRNTGELFF. The DNA of the CDR3 is TGTGCCACCAGCAGCCAGCGCAACACCGGGGAGCTGTTTTTT.

The chain employs TRBV6-1 and TRBJ1-5; D might be TRBD1 (5 bases). This CDR3 has 14 residues. Trimming shortened V by 2 bases and J by 2 bases, and 7 bases separated the two germline ends. Germline V lookup: CDR1 MNHNS, CDR2 SASEGT. The DNA for the CDR3 is TGTGCCAGCAGTGAATTCAGGGGCAATCAGCCCCAGCATTTT. Its protein is CASSEFRGNQPQHF.

As for this clone: The same CDR3 can be traced to other DNA sequences in this sample. The rearrangement links TRBV7-9 to TRBJ1-1; D remains unclear. Germline loops: CDR1 SEHNR, CDR2 FQNEAQ (reference sequence). This CDR3 comprises 14 residues. The V and J ends lost 1 base and 0 bases respectively, with 6 bases between them. The CDR3 sequence is CASSLGQLNTEAFF. In DNA, the CDR3 is TGTGCCAGCAGCTTAGGGCAGTTGAACACTGAAGCTTTCTTT.

This rearrangement joins TRBV7-3 to TRBJ2-2, with 11 bases lining up with TRBD2. The CDR3 runs 16 residues. V shed 5 bases, J shed 0 bases, and the junction held 2 bases outside the gene matches. Germline CDR1 SGHTA, CDR2 FQGTGA. The CDR3 sequence is CASSPLAGANTGELFF. The CDR3 DNA reads TGTGCCAGCAGCCCACTAGCGGGGGCGAACACCGGGGAGCTGTTTTTT.

J is TRBJ2-1 and V is TRBV18; D is possibly TRBD1 (6 bases). Germline V gene sequence: CDR1 KGHSH, CDR2 LQKENI. The CDR3 runs 14 residues. Trimming cost V 3 bases and J 8 bases, with 14 bases left between them. The CDR3: CASSPDRNRDEQFF. The CDR3 coding sequence is TGTGCCAGCTCACCTGACAGGAATCGGGATGAGCAGTTCTTC.

This clone was picked up a small number of times. The gene calls are TRBV11-2 and TRBJ2-1; the match to TRBD2 covers 11 bases. The CDR3 spans 15 residues. In germline, CDR1 is SGHAT, CDR2 FQNNGV. V dropped 5 bases and J dropped 5; count of bases not matched to a gene: 5. The CDR3 here is CASSPGLAGHNEQFF. The CDR3 DNA sequence: TGTGCCAGCAGCCCTGGACTAGCGGGCCACAATGAGCAGTTCTTC.

The chain is built from TRBV11-3 and TRBJ1-1, with no clear D. With 0 bases removed from V and 5 bases from J, the gap between germline ends came to 10 bases. Germline assignment: CDR1 SGHNT and CDR2 YENEEA. The CDR3 runs to 14 residues. The CDR3 protein is CASSLETEKTEAFF. The CDR3 DNA follows: TGTGCCAGCAGCTTAGAAACAGAAAAAACTGAAGCTTTCTTT.

V usage is TRBV5-4 and J usage is TRBJ1-2; a weak D match, TRBD1 (6 bases). Trimming stripped 7 bases from V and 6 bases from J, with 13 bases between. The CDR3 covers 12 residues. In germline, CDR1 is SGHNT, CDR2 YYREEE (reference sequence). CDR3 in amino acids: CASGTGNDGYTF. The CDR3 bases are TGTGCCAGCGGTACAGGGAACGATGGCTACACCTTC.

Only one count was recorded for this clone. The genes are TRBV7-9 and TRBJ2-3; D is perhaps TRBD1 (6 bases). The CDR3 has 13 amino acids. Trimming removed 6 bases from V and 6 bases from J, with 13 bases in between. Per germline, CDR1 SEHNR and CDR2 FQNEAQ (reference sequence). The CDR3 sequence: CASRPNRVDTQYF. The CDR3, as DNA: TGTGCCAGCAGGCCTAACAGGGTTGATACGCAGTATTTT.

This clone was recorded many times. The chain carries TRBV5-1 and TRBJ2-3; 11 bases agree with TRBD2. From germline, CDR1 is SGHRS and CDR2 YFSETQ. J gave up 5 bases and V 3 bases, and 8 bases lay outside the gene matches. The CDR3 is 16 amino acids. The CDR3 DNA reads TGCGCCAGCAGCTACCTAGCGGGGGGCCGTGGAGATACGCAGTATTTT. This translates into CASSYLAGGRGDTQYF. Supplemented by reference TRBV5-1 and TRBJ2-3, the full variable domain reads KAGVTQTPRYLIKTRGQQVTLSCSPISGHRSVSWYQQTPGQGLQFLFEYFSETQRNKGNFPGRFSGRQFSNSRSEMNVSTLELGDSALYLCASSYLAGGRGDTQYFGPGTRLTVL.

The sample holds one count of this clone. The rearrangement joins TRBV4-3 to TRBJ1-4, with a possible D match to TRBD1 (5 bases). V lost 3 bases and J 7 bases, leaving 15 bases between the germline ends. Germline V gene lookup returns CDR1 LGHNA and CDR2 YSLEER. The CDR3 is 15 residues long. The CDR3 DNA reads TGCGCCAGCAGCCAGAGCCCCGGGGGTCGTGAAAAACTGTTTTTT. Its translation is CASSQSPGGREKLFF.

J is TRBJ2-5 and V is TRBV11-3; 9 positions agree with TRBD2. The junction had 17 bases not matched to a gene; V was cut back by 2 bases and J by 7 bases. The CDR3 runs 18 residues. Germline lookup yields CDR1 SGHNT and CDR2 YENEEA. CDR3 coding DNA: TGTGCCAGCAGCTTAAGATCCCAGGCTAGCGGGGAAGTAGCGACCCAGTACTTC. Residues: CASSLRSQASGEVATQYF.

The J gene is TRBJ1-6, the V gene TRBV6-1; D uncertain. Trimming removed 2 bases from V and 10 bases from J, with 15 bases in between. CDR3 length equals 15 residues. CDR1 MNHNS and CDR2 SASEGT come from the germline V gene. The CDR3 DNA follows: TGTGCCAGCAGTGAATGGGAGGCTGGGGAATCACCCCTCCACTTT. It codes for CASSEWEAGESPLHF.

The chain recombines TRBV7-6 with TRBJ2-1; D is perhaps TRBD1 (6 bases). Between the trimmed V and J ends, which lost 7 bases and 8 bases, there was a span of 24 bases. The CDR3 totals 16 residues. Germline lookup yields CDR1 SGHVS and CDR2 FNYEAQ. The CDR3 region has the DNA TGTGCCAGCACCCCGTCCCCGGCAGGGGCGGGCGATGAGCAGTTCTTC. This codes for CASTPSPAGAGDEQFF.

The genes are TRBV9 and TRBJ1-1; the D gene is possibly TRBD1 (6 bases). The CDR3 is 13 residues long. CDR1 SGDLS and CDR2 YYNGEE come from the germline V gene. V lost 3 bases and J 3 bases, leaving 9 bases between the germline ends. The CDR3 is CASSAHRDTEAFF. DNA of the CDR3: TGTGCCAGCAGCGCTCACAGGGACACTGAAGCTTTCTTT.

The V gene is TRBV3-1 (or the pseudogene TRBV3-2), the J gene TRBJ1-1, with D hard to call. The germline V gene encodes CDR1 LGHDT and CDR2 YNNKEL (reference sequence). This CDR3 has 12 amino acids. V was shortened by 2 bases and J by 6 bases, with 7 bases between the two germline ends. DNA of the CDR3: TGTGCCAGCAGCCAAAATAGTGCTGAAGCTTTCTTT. Its protein product is CASSQNSAEAFF.

This clone was detected only a few times. The chain has TRBV28 and TRBJ1-4; D gene uncertain. From germline, CDR1 is MDHEN and CDR2 SYDVKM. This CDR3 has 16 residues. Trimming left V 3 bases short and J 0 bases short, with 11 bases between. This CDR3 reads CASSFSGLATNEKLFF. DNA of the CDR3: TGTGCCAGCAGTTTCTCAGGCCTTGCAACTAATGAAAAACTGTTTTTT. Drawing the rest from reference TRBV28 and TRBJ1-4, the complete variable domain is DVKVTQSSRYLVKRTGEKVFLECVQDMDHENMFWYRQDPGLGLRLIYFSYDVKMKEKGDIPEGYSVSREKKERFSLILESASTNQTSMYLCASSFSGLATNEKLFFGSGTQLSVL.

This clone occurred a few times. This rearrangement joins TRBV5-6 to TRBJ2-2; D unclear. This CDR3 is 16 amino acids long. Trimming pared 4 bases from V and 0 bases from J, leaving 13 bases between. Per the germline V gene, CDR1 is SGHDT and CDR2 is YYEEEE. The CDR3 region has the DNA TGTGCCAGCAGCCGCCCATTAACAGCGAACACCGGGGAGCTGTTTTTT. As protein: CASSRPLTANTGELFF.

The J gene is TRBJ2-1, the V gene TRBV11-3; D not resolved. Per germline, CDR1 SGHNT and CDR2 YENEEA. This CDR3 contains 14 residues. Trimming cost V 5 bases and J 8 bases, with 16 bases left between them. This chain's CDR3 is CASSPPGAAHEQFF. CDR3 in DNA: TGTGCCAGCAGCCCCCCGGGTGCTGCTCATGAGCAGTTCTTC.

In nucleotides, the CDR3 is TGTGCCTGGAGTCACGGACAGGGGGCGGGCGAGCAGTACTTC. Amino acids: CAWSHGQGAGEQYF. This chain connects TRBV30 to TRBJ2-7; TRBD1 matches 11 bases. Germline trimming cut 2 bases from V and 6 bases from J; bases unmatched to any gene: 6. The CDR3 covers 14 residues. Germline CDR1 and CDR2: GTSNPN and SVGIG (reference sequence).

The J gene is TRBJ1-4, the V gene TRBV7-6, with TRBD1 as a possible D gene (5 bases). CDR1 is SGHVS, CDR2 FNYEAQ, per germline. With 2 bases removed from V and 5 bases from J, the gap between germline ends came to 18 bases. The CDR3 extends over 17 amino acids. CDR3 loop: CASSLYSRGTSNEKLFF. CDR3 coding DNA: TGTGCCAGCAGCTTATATTCCCGCGGGACGTCCAATGAAAAACTGTTTTTT.

The gene calls are TRBV9 and TRBJ2-7, with D possibly matching TRBD2 (5 bases). V was cut by 0 bases and J by 7 bases, with 14 bases left in between. CDR3 length equals 14 residues. Germline CDR1 SGDLS, CDR2 YYNGEE. The CDR3 nucleotides read TGTGCCAGCAGCGTAGAGGCCACACGGAGGGAGCAGTACTTC. It encodes CASSVEATRREQYF.

CDR3 loop: CASSESRDQPQHF. In DNA, the CDR3 is TGCGCCAGCAGTGAGTCGAGAGATCAGCCCCAGCATTTT. This chain joins TRBV10-1 and TRBJ1-5, with unresolved D. CDR1 and CDR2 (germline): WNHNN, SYGVQD (reference sequence). The CDR3 spans 13 residues. V was cut by 0 bases and J by 5 bases, with 5 bases left in between.

J is TRBJ1-4 and V is TRBV10-2; D is unresolved. CDR1 is WSHSY and CDR2 is SAAADI in the germline V gene. V lost 2 bases and J lost 5, with 24 bases in between. The CDR3 is 19 amino acids. The CDR3 DNA reads TGCGCCAGCAGTGAGGACCCAGGCGGGCGGTCTGGTTCCAATGAAAAACTGTTTTTT. The encoded protein is CASSEDPGGRSGSNEKLFF.

The V and J genes are TRBV7-8 and TRBJ2-5; 9 positions agree with TRBD1. CDR1 is SGHVS and CDR2 is FQNEAQ in the germline V gene. Losses at the gene ends were 5 bases for V and 2 bases for J; bases not matched to a gene: 9. This CDR3 contains 16 residues. This chain's CDR3 is CASSEWETGGQETQYF. The CDR3 bases are TGTGCCAGCAGCGAGTGGGAGACAGGGGGTCAAGAGACCCAGTACTTC.

This chain links TRBV6-5 with TRBJ2-1; TRBD2 agrees at 7 bases. The J segment lost 1 base and the V segment lost 5 bases, leaving 2 bases of the junction unmatched. CDR1 and CDR2 (germline): MNHEY, SVGAGI. This CDR3 is built from 14 residues. CDR3 loop: CASSLADSYNEQFF. CDR3 DNA sequence: TGTGCCAGCAGTCTAGCGGATTCCTACAATGAGCAGTTCTTC.

The J gene is TRBJ2-5, the V gene TRBV18; tentatively, D is TRBD2 (6 bases). The CDR3 runs 13 residues. Germline V CDR1 and CDR2: KGHSH, LQKENI. Deletions cut 6 bases from V and 2 bases from J, with 10 bases between. The CDR3: CASSRDSQETQYF. CDR3 DNA: TGTGCCAGCTCGCGGGACTCGCAAGAGACCCAGTACTTC.